These 32 T cell receptor beta chains came from one sample sequenced in a study of T cell changes during pregnancy in multiple sclerosis. Profiling relied on immunoSEQ multiplex PCR, and the TCRdb table lists in-frame clones only, not all of them. This table has 35,000 to 40,000 clones, over 90% appearing once. This specimen was CD4+ T cells from peripheral blood mononuclear cells, taken in the second trimester of pregnancy. Source of these receptors: a female donor with multiple sclerosis, enrolled in a pregnancy study.

The gene calls are TRBV5-8 and TRBJ2-6; D unresolved. This CDR3 has 15 amino acids. CDR1 is SGHTS, CDR2 YDEGEE, per germline. V gave up 4 bases and J gave up 2 bases, with 10 bases separating them. This chain's CDR3 is CASSLTMTGANVLTF. The CDR3, as DNA: TGTGCCAGCAGCCTGACAATGACTGGGGCCAACGTCCTGACTTTC.

This chain joins TRBV28 and TRBJ2-7; 9 bases map to TRBD2. The CDR3 spans 15 residues. The junction had 9 bases not matched to a gene; V was cut back by 6 bases and J by 3 bases. Germline V CDR1 and CDR2: MDHEN, SYDVKM. The DNA for the CDR3 is TGTGCCAGCAGGCCGCCGCGGGAGGGCAGCTACGAGCAGTACTTC. This codes for CASRPPREGSYEQYF.

This clone was recorded only once. J is TRBJ1-1 and V is TRBV28; maybe TRBD1 (6 bases). Germline CDR1 is MDHEN and CDR2 is SYDVKM. The CDR3 spans 15 residues. V lost 5 bases, J lost 4 bases, and 17 bases lay in between. The CDR3 DNA reads as TGTGCCAGCAGTCCCCAAACAGGGAGTGGCACTGAAGCTTTCTTT. It is translated as CASSPQTGSGTEAFF.

This clone showed up just a few times. This chain joins TRBV5-4 and TRBJ1-1; a weak D match, TRBD1 (6 bases). Per the germline V gene, CDR1 is SGHNT and CDR2 is YYREEE (reference sequence). With 6 bases removed from V and 0 bases from J, the gap between germline ends came to 15 bases. The CDR3 spans 15 residues. CDR3: CASTFAQGLNTEAFF. CDR3 nucleotides: TGTGCCAGCACCTTCGCGCAGGGGCTGAACACTGAAGCTTTCTTT. The complete variable domain, with remaining parts taken from reference TRBV5-4 and TRBJ1-1, reads ETGVTQSPTHLIKTRGQQVTLRCSSQSGHNTVSWYQQALGQGPQFIFQYYREEENGRGNFPPRFSGLQFPNYSSELNVNALELDDSALYLCASTFAQGLNTEAFFGQGTRLTVV.

The V call is TRBV12-5, the J call TRBJ2-1, with 8 bases that match TRBD2. This CDR3 has 14 amino acids. V shed 4 bases, J shed 7 bases, and the junction held 6 bases outside the gene matches. Germline V gives CDR1 LGHNT, CDR2 FRNRAP. CDR3 amino acids: CASGWSGSLNEQFF. The CDR3 DNA is TGTGCTAGTGGTTGGAGCGGGAGCTTAAATGAGCAGTTCTTC.

The V call is TRBV28, the J call TRBJ2-5; 7 bases match TRBD2. CDR1 is MDHEN and CDR2 is SYDVKM in the germline V gene. CDR3 length: 15 amino acids. V shed 3 bases, J shed 4 bases, and the junction held 8 bases outside the gene matches. CDR3 sequence: CASSLWTGGSETQYF. CDR3 nucleotides: TGTGCCAGCAGTTTGTGGACGGGAGGTTCAGAGACCCAGTACTTC. The full variable domain, rest sourced from reference TRBV28 and TRBJ2-5, is DVKVTQSSRYLVKRTGEKVFLECVQDMDHENMFWYRQDPGLGLRLIYFSYDVKMKEKGDIPEGYSVSREKKERFSLILESASTNQTSMYLCASSLWTGGSETQYFGPGTRLLVL.

The V call is TRBV27, the J call TRBJ1-1; D call uncertain. This CDR3 region has 15 residues. V lost 5 bases, J lost 2 bases, and 15 bases lay in between. CDR1 is MNHEY and CDR2 is SMNVEV in the germline V gene (reference sequence). CDR3: CASSPFRLKNTEAFF. The CDR3 coding sequence is TGTGCCAGCAGTCCCTTCAGGTTAAAAAACACTGAAGCTTTCTTT.

V gene TRBV27 combines with J gene TRBJ2-5, with 8 bases identical to TRBD1. This CDR3 has 15 amino acids. Germline-derived CDR1 and CDR2 are MNHEY and SMNVEV (reference sequence). Unmatched junction bases numbered 5, after V lost 4 bases and J lost 1 base. CDR3 loop: CASSSRGRAQETQYF. Written as DNA, the CDR3 is TGTGCCAGCAGTTCCAGGGGGCGAGCCCAAGAGACCCAGTACTTC.

The V call is TRBV7-3, the J call TRBJ2-1, with D perhaps matching TRBD1 (6 bases). This CDR3 contains 16 residues. V was pared by 5 bases and J by 1 base, with 15 bases between. Germline assignment: CDR1 SGHTA and CDR2 FQGTGA. CDR3 protein: CASSPNRVRSYNEQFF. Here the CDR3 DNA reads TGTGCCAGCAGCCCAAACAGGGTACGGTCCTACAATGAGCAGTTCTTC.

The V and J genes are TRBV9 and TRBJ1-6, with TRBD1 matching over 8 bases. The length of the CDR3 is 14 residues. Trimming took 0 bases from V and 7 from J; bases not matched to a gene: 0. The V gene's germline CDR1 is SGDLS and CDR2 YYNGEE. The CDR3 sequence is CASSVGTGNSPLHF. DNA for the CDR3: TGTGCCAGCAGCGTAGGGACAGGGAATTCACCCCTCCACTTT.

The V gene is TRBV5-4, the J gene TRBJ2-1; 9 bases map to TRBD1. Looked up from germline, CDR1 is SGHNT and CDR2 is YYREEE (reference sequence). The CDR3 is made up of 16 amino acids. The ends lost 7 bases at V and 7 bases at J; junction bases unmatched: 15. The CDR3 DNA sequence: TGTGCCAGCGAGACAGGGGGGGTGGGAGGTGGGAATGAGCAGTTCTTC. Translation: CASETGGVGGGNEQFF.

This clone is a singleton in its sample. The CDR3 DNA follows: TGTGCCAGCAGTGGGGGCTCCGGGACTAGCGGGAGGGCCCTCATCAAGTATTTT. This translates into CASSGGSGTSGRALIKYF. The V call is TRBV2, the J call TRBJ2-3, with 16 nucleotides matching TRBD2. The V gene's germline CDR1 is SNHLY and CDR2 FYNNEI. The CDR3 is 18 amino acids. J lost 13 bases, V lost 4 bases, and 17 bases had no gene match. Looking up the rest from reference TRBV2 and TRBJ2-3 gives the full variable domain: EPEVTQTPSHQVTQMGQEVILRCVPISNHLYFYWYRQILGQKVEFLVSFYNNEISEKSEIFDDQFSVERPDGSNFTLKIRSTKLEDSAMYFCASSGGSGTSGRALIKYFGPGTRLTVL.

V and J are TRBV7-9 and TRBJ1-5, with D hard to call. Looked up from germline, CDR1 is SEHNR and CDR2 is FQNEAQ (reference sequence). The CDR3 length is 12 residues. Deletions cut 8 bases from V and 4 bases from J, with 9 bases between. CDR3 in DNA: TGTGCCAGCTCGACATCTAATCAGCCCCAGCATTTT. Protein sequence: CASSTSNQPQHF.

The chain is built from TRBV6-5 and TRBJ1-3; 8 bases fit TRBD1. This CDR3 is 14 amino acids long. J was trimmed by 7 bases and V by 2 bases; bases with no gene match: 4. Germline-derived CDR1 and CDR2 are MNHEY and SVGAGI. CDR3 sequence (DNA): TGTGCCAGCAGTTACCGTCGGACAGGGAACACCATATATTTT. Protein product: CASSYRRTGNTIYF.

The CDR3 protein is CASSQDRTLAPLHF. CDR3 sequence (DNA): TGTGCCAGCAGCCAGGACAGGACCCTCGCACCCCTCCACTTT. The chain combines TRBV7-9 with TRBJ1-6, with TRBD1 identical over 7 bases. V dropped 5 bases and J dropped 11; count of bases not matched to a gene: 9. The CDR3 runs 14 residues. Germline loops: CDR1 SEHNR, CDR2 FQNEAQ (reference sequence).

The genes are TRBV28 and TRBJ2-1, with D tentatively TRBD2 (6 bases). V gave up 3 bases and J gave up 7 bases, with 16 bases separating them. The CDR3 loop spans 15 amino acids. CDR1 and CDR2 (germline): MDHEN, SYDVKM. In DNA, the CDR3 is TGTGCCAGCAGTTTCAACTCCGGGACTGTAAATGAGCAGTTCTTC. Its protein is CASSFNSGTVNEQFF.

This sequence joins TRBV19 and TRBJ1-2; 8 bases line up with TRBD1. With V trimmed by 5 bases and J by 6 bases, 2 bases remained unmatched. The CDR3 has 12 amino acids. Per germline, CDR1 LNHDA and CDR2 SQIVND (reference sequence). The DNA of the CDR3 is TGTGCCAGTAGTCGGACAGGGAATGGCTACACCTTC. Protein product: CASSRTGNGYTF.

The V and J genes are TRBV6-1 and TRBJ1-5; D gene uncertain. There are 14 residues in the CDR3. CDR1 and CDR2 (germline): MNHNS, SASEGT. V lost 6 bases, J lost 2 bases, and 11 bases lay in between. The CDR3 region has the DNA TGTGCCAGCAGCCTAGATTTAGGCAATCAGCCCCAGCATTTT. Amino acids: CASSLDLGNQPQHF.

The chain recombines TRBV19 with TRBJ2-5, with D unresolved. CDR1 LNHDA and CDR2 SQIVND come from the germline V gene (reference sequence). This CDR3 has 14 residues. V lost 5 bases and J lost 5, with 15 bases in between. CDR3 nucleotide sequence: TGTGCCAGTAGTCCTACGCAGGTTTCCGAGACCCAGTACTTC. This codes for CASSPTQVSETQYF.

In nucleotides, the CDR3 is TGCGCCAGCAGCCCCCTCCCCGGGGACGGGGAGCTGTTTTTT. Translated: CASSPLPGDGELFF. V is TRBV5-1 and J is TRBJ2-2; a possible D gene is TRBD2 (5 bases). The CDR3 runs to 14 residues. Trimming shortened V by 4 bases and J by 7 bases, and 14 bases separated the two germline ends. The germline V gene encodes CDR1 SGHRS and CDR2 YFSETQ.

The rearrangement uses TRBV9 and TRBJ2-5; D is possibly TRBD2 (6 bases). CDR3 length: 16 amino acids. Between the trimmed V and J ends, which lost 4 bases and 2 bases, there was a span of 18 bases. The germline gives CDR1 SGDLS, CDR2 YYNGEE. The CDR3 DNA reads as TGTGCCAGCAGCACCCCATCCGGGGGAGGACAAGAGACCCAGTACTTC. Translating gives CASSTPSGGGQETQYF.

This chain joins TRBV2 and TRBJ2-2; 15 bases align to TRBD2. This CDR3 comprises 17 residues. V shed 6 bases and J 2 bases; nucleotides not matched to a gene: 4. The germline gives CDR1 SNHLY, CDR2 FYNNEI. CDR3 sequence reads: CASRRTSGGENTGELFF. CDR3 DNA sequence: TGTGCCAGCAGGAGGACTAGCGGGGGGGAAAACACCGGGGAGCTGTTTTTT. Combining the CDR3 with reference TRBV2 and TRBJ2-2 gives the whole variable domain EPEVTQTPSHQVTQMGQEVILRCVPISNHLYFYWYRQILGQKVEFLVSFYNNEISEKSEIFDDQFSVERPDGSNFTLKIRSTKLEDSAMYFCASRRTSGGENTGELFFGEGSRLTVL.

The chain is built from TRBV5-5 and TRBJ1-2; 7 nucleotides align to TRBD1. V was clipped by 4 bases and J by 6 bases; unmatched bases: 12. CDR1 and CDR2 (germline): SGHKS, YYEKEE (reference sequence). CDR3 size: 15 residues. For the CDR3, the DNA is TGTGCCAGCAGCACCGAACCACAGGGGCAGGATGGCTACACCTTC. This codes for CASSTEPQGQDGYTF.

This clone is a singleton in its sample. This chain joins TRBV4-1 and TRBJ2-3, with 7 positions matching TRBD2. The CDR3 sequence is 15 residues long. V shed 8 bases, J shed 4 bases, and the junction held 12 bases outside the gene matches. CDR1 and CDR2 (germline): MGHRA, YSYEKL. CDR3 in DNA: TGCGCCAGCCTCCGGGGGGAGGGCCTCGCAGATACGCAGTATTTT. Protein: CASLRGEGLADTQYF.

The rearrangement joins TRBV6-5 to TRBJ1-3; TRBD1 is a possible D gene (5 bases). Trimming took 2 bases from V and 0 from J, leaving 11 bases between them. The germline V gene has CDR1 MNHEY and CDR2 SVGAGI. CDR3 length: 16 amino acids. The CDR3 spells CASSYGATSSGNTIYF. As DNA, the CDR3 is TGTGCCAGCAGTTACGGGGCCACCTCCTCTGGAAACACCATATATTTT.

The CDR3, as DNA: TGTGCCATCAGTGGAAATTTCGGGGGGACAGATACGCAGTATTTT. This sequence encodes CAISGNFGGTDTQYF. The gene calls are TRBV10-3 and TRBJ2-3; 7 bases match TRBD2. V lost 4 bases, J lost 3 bases, and 7 bases stayed unmatched. This CDR3 contains 15 residues. Germline loops: CDR1 ENHRY, CDR2 SYGVKD.

V usage is TRBV20-1 and J usage is TRBJ2-7; D uncertain. V lost 1 base and J 5 bases, leaving 6 bases between the germline ends. The CDR3 is 11 amino acids. CDR1 is DFQATT and CDR2 is SNEGSKA in the germline V gene (reference sequence). The CDR3 nucleotides are TGCAGTGCTAGAGTTTTCGACGAGCAGTACTTC. Encoded protein: CSARVFDEQYF.

This chain links TRBV11-2 with TRBJ1-6; TRBD1 might be the D (5 bases). Germline CDR1 is SGHAT and CDR2 is FQNNGV. V lost 1 base to trimming and J lost 8 bases, with 15 bases between them. This CDR3 contains 16 residues. The chain's CDR3 is CASSLAGSVRDSPLHF. The CDR3 DNA sequence: TGTGCCAGCAGCTTAGCAGGGTCAGTTAGGGATTCACCCCTCCACTTT.

The V and J genes are TRBV4-1 and TRBJ1-4; possibly TRBD1 for D (5 bases). This CDR3 has 14 residues. Germline loops: CDR1 MGHRA, CDR2 YSYEKL. With 4 bases removed from V and 4 bases from J, the gap between germline ends came to 10 bases. CDR3 bases: TGCGCCAGCAGCCTGGGGCAGGGTAATGAAAAACTGTTTTTT. Protein: CASSLGQGNEKLFF.

The chain links TRBV5-1 to TRBJ2-7; D ambiguous. V was cut by 0 bases and J by 0 bases, with 7 bases left in between. Per germline, CDR1 SGHRS and CDR2 YFSETQ. This CDR3 has 14 amino acids. In nucleotides, the CDR3 is TGCGCCAGCAGCTTGGGCCTGAGCTCCTACGAGCAGTACTTC. Its translation: CASSLGLSSYEQYF.

The rearrangement joins TRBV9 to TRBJ1-2, with 8 nucleotides matching TRBD1. With V trimmed by 0 bases and J by 5 bases, 3 bases remained unmatched. This CDR3 is 14 amino acids long. Germline lookup yields CDR1 SGDLS and CDR2 YYNGEE. In DNA form, the CDR3 reads TGTGCCAGCAGCGTAGGGACAGGGAATTATGGCTACACCTTC. This encodes CASSVGTGNYGYTF. Variable domain in full (rest from reference TRBV9 and TRBJ1-2): DSGVTQTPKHLITATGQRVTLRCSPRSGDLSVYWYQQSLDQGLQFLIQYYNGEERAKGNILERFSAQQFPDLHSELNLSSLELGDSALYFCASSVGTGNYGYTFGSGTRLTVV.

The DNA of the CDR3 is TGCAGCGTCCAAACAGGGGGGAATCAGCCCCAGCATTTT. Translation: CSVQTGGNQPQHF. The chain links TRBV29-1 to TRBJ1-5, with TRBD1 matching over 8 bases. The junction had 5 bases not matched to a gene; V was cut back by 6 bases and J by 4 bases. Germline V gene sequence: CDR1 SQVTM, CDR2 ANQGSEA. The length of the CDR3 is 13 residues.